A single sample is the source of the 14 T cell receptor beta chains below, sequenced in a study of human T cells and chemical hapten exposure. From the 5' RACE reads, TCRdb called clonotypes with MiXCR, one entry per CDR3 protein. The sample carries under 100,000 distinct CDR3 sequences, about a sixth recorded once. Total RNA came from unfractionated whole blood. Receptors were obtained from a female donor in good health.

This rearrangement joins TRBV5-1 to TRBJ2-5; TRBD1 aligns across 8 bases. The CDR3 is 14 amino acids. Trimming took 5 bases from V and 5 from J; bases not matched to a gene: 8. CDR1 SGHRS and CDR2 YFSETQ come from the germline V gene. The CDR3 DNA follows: TGCGCCAGCAGGCGACTGACAGGGGCGGAGACCCAGTACTTC. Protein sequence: CASRRLTGAETQYF.

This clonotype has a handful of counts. CDR3 nucleotides: TGCGCCAGCAGCTCCGACAGTTATGAAAAACTGTTTTTT. It yields the protein CASSSDSYEKLFF. V gene TRBV5-1 combines with J gene TRBJ1-4; D is perhaps TRBD1 (5 bases). CDR1 is SGHRS and CDR2 is YFSETQ in the germline V gene. This CDR3 has 13 residues. V gave up 3 bases and J gave up 6 bases, with 9 bases separating them.

CDR3 region: CASRGTDNTGELFF. The DNA of the CDR3 is TGTGCCAGCAGGGGGACAGACAACACCGGGGAGCTGTTTTTT. The J gene is TRBJ2-2, the V gene TRBV11-1; 7 positions match TRBD1. V dropped 6 bases and J dropped 2; count of bases not matched to a gene: 3. The CDR3 runs 14 residues. Looked up from germline, CDR1 is SGHAT and CDR2 is FQDESV (reference sequence).

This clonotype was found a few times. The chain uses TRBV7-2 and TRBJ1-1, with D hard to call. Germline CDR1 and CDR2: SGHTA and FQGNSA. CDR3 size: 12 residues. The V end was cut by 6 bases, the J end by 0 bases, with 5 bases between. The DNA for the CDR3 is TGTGCCAGCAGGCGATTGAACACTGAAGCTTTCTTT. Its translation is CASRRLNTEAFF.

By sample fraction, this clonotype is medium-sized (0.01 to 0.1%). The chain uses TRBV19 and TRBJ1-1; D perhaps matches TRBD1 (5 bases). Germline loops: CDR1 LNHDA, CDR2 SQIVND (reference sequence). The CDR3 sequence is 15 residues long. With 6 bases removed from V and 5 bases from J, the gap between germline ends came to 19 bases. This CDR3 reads CASSPGWNRGTEAFF. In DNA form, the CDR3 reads TGTGCCAGTAGCCCAGGGTGGAATCGGGGGACTGAAGCTTTCTTT.

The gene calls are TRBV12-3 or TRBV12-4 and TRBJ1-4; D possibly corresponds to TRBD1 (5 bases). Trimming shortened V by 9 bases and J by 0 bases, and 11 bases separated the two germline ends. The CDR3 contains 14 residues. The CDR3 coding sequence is TGTGCCAGTGGGGACCGATCAACTAATGAAAAACTGTTTTTT. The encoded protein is CASGDRSTNEKLFF.

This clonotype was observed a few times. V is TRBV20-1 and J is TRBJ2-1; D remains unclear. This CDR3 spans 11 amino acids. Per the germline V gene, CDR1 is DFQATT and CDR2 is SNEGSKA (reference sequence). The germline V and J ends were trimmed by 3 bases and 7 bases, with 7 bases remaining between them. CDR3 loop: CSARILNEQFF. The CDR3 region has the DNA TGCAGTGCTAGGATACTAAATGAGCAGTTCTTC.

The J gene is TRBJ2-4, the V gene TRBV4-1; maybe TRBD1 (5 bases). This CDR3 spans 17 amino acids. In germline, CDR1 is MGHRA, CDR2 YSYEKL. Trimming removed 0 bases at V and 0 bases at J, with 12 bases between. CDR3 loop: CASSQDQGAPAKNIQYF. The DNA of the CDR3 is TGCGCCAGCAGCCAAGATCAGGGCGCTCCAGCCAAAAACATTCAGTACTTC.

DNA of the CDR3: TGTGCCAGCAGTTACTCGAGCGGGACTAGCGATTGGGGCACAGATACGCAGTATTTT. This codes for CASSYSSGTSDWGTDTQYF. This chain connects TRBV6-6 to TRBJ2-3; TRBD2 aligns across 10 bases. Losses at the gene ends were 0 bases for V and 1 base for J; bases not matched to a gene: 10. This CDR3 has 19 residues. Germline lookup yields CDR1 MNHNY and CDR2 SVGAGI (reference sequence).

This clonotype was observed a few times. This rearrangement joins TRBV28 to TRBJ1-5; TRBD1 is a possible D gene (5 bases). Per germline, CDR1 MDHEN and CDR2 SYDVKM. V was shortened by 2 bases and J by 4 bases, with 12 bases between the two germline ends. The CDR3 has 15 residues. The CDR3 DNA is TGTGCCAGCAGTTTAGGGACGTCAAATAATCAGCCCCAGCATTTT. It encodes CASSLGTSNNQPQHF. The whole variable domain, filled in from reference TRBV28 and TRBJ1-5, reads DVKVTQSSRYLVKRTGEKVFLECVQDMDHENMFWYRQDPGLGLRLIYFSYDVKMKEKGDIPEGYSVSREKKERFSLILESASTNQTSMYLCASSLGTSNNQPQHFGDGTRLSIL.

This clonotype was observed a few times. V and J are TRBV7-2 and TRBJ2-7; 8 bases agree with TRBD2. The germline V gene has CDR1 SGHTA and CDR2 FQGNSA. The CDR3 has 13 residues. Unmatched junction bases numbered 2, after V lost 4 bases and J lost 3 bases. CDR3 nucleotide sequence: TGTGCCAGCAGCTCGGCGGGGGGCTACGAGCAGTACTTC. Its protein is CASSSAGGYEQYF.

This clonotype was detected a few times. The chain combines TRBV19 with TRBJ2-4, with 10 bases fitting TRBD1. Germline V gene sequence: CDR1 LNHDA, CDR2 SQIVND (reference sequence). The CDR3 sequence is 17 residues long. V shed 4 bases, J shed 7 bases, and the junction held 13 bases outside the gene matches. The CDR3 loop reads CASSTETGGVRKNIQYF. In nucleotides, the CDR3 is TGTGCCAGTAGTACAGAGACAGGGGGCGTTCGAAAGAACATTCAGTACTTC.

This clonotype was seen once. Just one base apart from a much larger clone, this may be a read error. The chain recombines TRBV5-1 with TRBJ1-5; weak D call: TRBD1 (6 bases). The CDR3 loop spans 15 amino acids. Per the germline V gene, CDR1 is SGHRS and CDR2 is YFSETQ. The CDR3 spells CASSPQGTWDQLQHF. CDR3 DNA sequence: TGCGCCAGCAGCCCTCAGGGGACGTGGGATCAGCTCCAGCATTTT.

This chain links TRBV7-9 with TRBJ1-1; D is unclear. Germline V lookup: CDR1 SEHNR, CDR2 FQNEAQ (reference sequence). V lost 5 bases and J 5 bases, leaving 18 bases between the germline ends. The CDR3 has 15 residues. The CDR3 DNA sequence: TGTGCCAGCAGCGGCTTCGCGGGCAAGGGAACTGAAGCTTTCTTT. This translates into CASSGFAGKGTEAFF.